A selection of T cell receptor beta chains follows, all from one sample in a study of blood T cell repertoires in COVID-19. Some clones are missing from TCRdb's copy, which holds only in-frame ones; the method was immunoSEQ multiplex PCR. Seen here are fewer than 200,000 clones, about four fifths observed once, and the top ten hold around 10%. Sequenced material: peripheral blood. Receptors were obtained from a woman older than 75 with COVID-19, enrolled during active disease. Each CDR3 is given with its conserved first and last residue. Not all rows give a size; the values are once, few, many and, for expanded clones, a class.

CASSQGLAGGYEQYF	TRBV7-9	once
CASSLMGAGTEAFF	TRBV7-2	few
CASKGSGASYEQYF	TRBV2	few
CASSVRTGGVGEQFF	TRBV2	few
CASSTGTGLTGELFF	TRBV19	NA
CASRINSGETQYF	TRBV6-5	NA
CASSLWGQGYGYTF	TRBV5-5	NA
CASSLITSGNEQFF	TRBV5-1	NA
CASSQEGLNIQYF	TRBV4-1	NA
CASSALLAGDEQFF	TRBV27	NA
CAISESGQAEGNTIYF	TRBV10-3	NA
CASSSLSGENNEQFF	TRBV28	once
CASSQSQSRIRLSNQPQHF	TRBV23-1	NA
CASSNTKRGTTYNEQFF	TRBV25-1	NA
CATSRDRAANYGYTF	TRBV15	once
CASSLAGTGLNQPQHF	TRBV28	NA
CASSQEGDRPSTDTQYF	TRBV3-1/TRBV3-2	NA
CASSGELAQHF	TRBV2	NA
CASSSSPGSGGGYNEQFF	TRBV7-9	NA
CASSPRGLYQPQHF	TRBV7-2	NA
CASSQEPGLVNEQYF	TRBV4-1	NA
CASSVGGQHKSPLHF	TRBV9	NA
CASSFDSGTGELFF	TRBV7-2	few
CASSYPDYRHGTQYF	TRBV6-2/TRBV6-3	NA
CAWSTGELKQFF	TRBV30	NA
CASSYFRGYEQYF	TRBV7-2	once
CASSFGGLAAHNEQFF	TRBV28	once
CASTTRTGAFGYTF	TRBV2	NA
CASSLGRGGEQYF	TRBV12-3/TRBV12-4	NA
CARPTASSGNTIYF	TRBV27	few
CASSPIGNSPLHF	TRBV18	NA
CASSPTGRGRLSTDTQYF	TRBV7-3	NA
CASSLTQPNRVRNEKLFF	TRBV7-8	once
CASSGGSGLTTNEKLFF	TRBV19	NA
CASSQDRGSPLHF	TRBV4-3	NA
CASTWTSVDNEQFF	TRBV21-1	NA
CASGRAGNTIYF	TRBV12-5	NA
CASSQVSFGELFF	TRBV4-3	NA
CASSSDTGSSYEQYF	TRBV7-8	NA
CASSLVSSFTDTQYF	TRBV28	NA
CASGLDWPYEQYF	TRBV7-2	NA
CASRPPNPGQGHYGYTF	TRBV7-9	NA
CASSLLAGAYEQYF	TRBV27	NA
CASSQERYQPQHF	TRBV4-2	NA
CASSLDRAYEQYF	TRBV7-2	once
CASSSGGTYGYTF	TRBV19	NA
CASSQGRHSNQPQHF	TRBV3-1/TRBV3-2	NA
CASSLGGGNTEAFF	TRBV5-1	NA
CATSKGTGVNQPQHF	TRBV15	NA
CASRVTSGSFETQYF	TRBV7-2	NA
CASSLQATYEQYF	TRBV28	NA